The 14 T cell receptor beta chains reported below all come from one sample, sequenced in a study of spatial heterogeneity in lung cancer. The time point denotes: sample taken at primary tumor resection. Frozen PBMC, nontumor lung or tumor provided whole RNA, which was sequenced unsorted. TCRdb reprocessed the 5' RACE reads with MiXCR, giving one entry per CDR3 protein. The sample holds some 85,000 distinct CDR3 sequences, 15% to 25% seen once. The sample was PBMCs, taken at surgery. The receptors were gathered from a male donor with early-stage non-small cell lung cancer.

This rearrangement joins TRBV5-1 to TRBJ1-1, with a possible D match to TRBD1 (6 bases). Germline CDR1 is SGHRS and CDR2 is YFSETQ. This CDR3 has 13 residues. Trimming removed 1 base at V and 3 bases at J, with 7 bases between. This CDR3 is CASSLKGDTEAFF. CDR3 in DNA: TGCGCCAGCAGCTTGAAGGGGGACACTGAAGCTTTCTTT.

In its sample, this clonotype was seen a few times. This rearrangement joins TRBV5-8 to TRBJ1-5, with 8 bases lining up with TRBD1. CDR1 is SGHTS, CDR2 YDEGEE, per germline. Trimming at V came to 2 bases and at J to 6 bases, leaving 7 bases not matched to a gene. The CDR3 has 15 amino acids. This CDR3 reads CASSFSGGGGQPQHF. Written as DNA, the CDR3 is TGTGCCAGCAGCTTTTCAGGGGGCGGCGGTCAGCCCCAGCATTTT.

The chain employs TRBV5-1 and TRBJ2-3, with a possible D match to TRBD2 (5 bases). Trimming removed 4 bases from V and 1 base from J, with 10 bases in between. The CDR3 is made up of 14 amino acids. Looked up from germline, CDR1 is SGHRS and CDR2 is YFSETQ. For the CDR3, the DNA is TGCGCCAGCAGCAACGGACTGGGCACAGATACGCAGTATTTT. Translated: CASSNGLGTDTQYF.

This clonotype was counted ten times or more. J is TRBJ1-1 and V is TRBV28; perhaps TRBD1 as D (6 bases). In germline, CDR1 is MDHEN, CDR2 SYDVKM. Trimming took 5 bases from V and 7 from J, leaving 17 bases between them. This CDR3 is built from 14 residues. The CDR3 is CASSPQTGNGEAFF. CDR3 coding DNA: TGTGCCAGCAGTCCTCAAACAGGGAACGGTGAAGCTTTCTTT.

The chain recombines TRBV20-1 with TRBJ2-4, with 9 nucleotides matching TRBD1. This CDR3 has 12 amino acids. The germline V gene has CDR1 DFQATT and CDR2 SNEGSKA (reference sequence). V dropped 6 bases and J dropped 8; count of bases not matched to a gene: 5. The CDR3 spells CSATGGADIQYF. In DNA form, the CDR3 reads TGCAGTGCCACAGGGGGCGCGGACATTCAGTACTTC.

The CDR3 DNA reads as TGTGCCAGCAACCTGGGAGGGAACACTGAAGCTTTCTTT. Amino acids: CASNLGGNTEAFF. The chain uses TRBV12-3 or TRBV12-4 and TRBJ1-1; no firm D call. CDR3 size: 13 residues. Trimming stripped 7 bases from V and 1 base from J, with 10 bases between.

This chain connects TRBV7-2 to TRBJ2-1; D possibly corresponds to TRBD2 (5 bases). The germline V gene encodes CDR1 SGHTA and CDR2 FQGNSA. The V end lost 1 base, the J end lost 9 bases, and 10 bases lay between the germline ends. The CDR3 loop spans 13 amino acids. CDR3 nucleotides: TGTGCCAGCAGCTTAGGGGGAGTTAGTGAGCAGTTCTTC. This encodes CASSLGGVSEQFF.

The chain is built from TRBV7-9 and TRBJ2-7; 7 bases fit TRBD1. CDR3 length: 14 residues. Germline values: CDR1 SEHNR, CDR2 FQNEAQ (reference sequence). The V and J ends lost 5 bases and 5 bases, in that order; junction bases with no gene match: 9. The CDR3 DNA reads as TGTGCCAGCAGCCCGACAGAGGGGGCCGACGAGCAGTACTTC. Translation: CASSPTEGADEQYF.

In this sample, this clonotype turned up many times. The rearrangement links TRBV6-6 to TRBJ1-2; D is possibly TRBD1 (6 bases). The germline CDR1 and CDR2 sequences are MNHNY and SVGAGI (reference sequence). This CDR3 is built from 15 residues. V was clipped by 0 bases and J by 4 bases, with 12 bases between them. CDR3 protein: CASSYSGQSGYGYTF. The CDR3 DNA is TGTGCCAGCAGTTACTCTGGACAGTCGGGCTATGGCTACACCTTC.

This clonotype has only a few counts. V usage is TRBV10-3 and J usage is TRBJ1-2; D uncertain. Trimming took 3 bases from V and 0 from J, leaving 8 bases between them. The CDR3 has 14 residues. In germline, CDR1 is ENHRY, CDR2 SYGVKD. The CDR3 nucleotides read TGTGCCATCAGTGACCTAAGGACTAACTATGGCTACACCTTC. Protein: CAISDLRTNYGYTF.

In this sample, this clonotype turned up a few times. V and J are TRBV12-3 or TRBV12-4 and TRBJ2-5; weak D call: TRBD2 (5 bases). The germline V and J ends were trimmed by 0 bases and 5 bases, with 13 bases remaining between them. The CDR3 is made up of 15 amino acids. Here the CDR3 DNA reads TGTGCCAGCAGTTTAGCGCAGGCTAGCAGGGAGACCCAGTACTTC. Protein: CASSLAQASRETQYF.

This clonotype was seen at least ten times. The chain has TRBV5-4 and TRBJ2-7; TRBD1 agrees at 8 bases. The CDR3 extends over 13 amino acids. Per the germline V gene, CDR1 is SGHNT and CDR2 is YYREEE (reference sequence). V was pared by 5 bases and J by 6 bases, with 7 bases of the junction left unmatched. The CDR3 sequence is CASSIDRGGEQYF. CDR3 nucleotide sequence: TGTGCCAGCAGTATTGACAGGGGAGGCGAGCAGTACTTC.

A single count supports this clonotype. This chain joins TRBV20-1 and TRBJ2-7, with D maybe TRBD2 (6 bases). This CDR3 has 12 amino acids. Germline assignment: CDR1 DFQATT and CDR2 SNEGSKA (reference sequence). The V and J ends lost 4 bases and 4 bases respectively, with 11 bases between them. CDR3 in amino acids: CSAIAVGYEQYF. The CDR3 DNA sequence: TGCAGTGCTATAGCGGTAGGGTACGAGCAGTACTTC.

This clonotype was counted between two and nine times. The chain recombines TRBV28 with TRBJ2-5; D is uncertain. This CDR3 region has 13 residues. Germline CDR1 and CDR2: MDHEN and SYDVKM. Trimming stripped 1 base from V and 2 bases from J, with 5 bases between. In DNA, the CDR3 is TGTGCCAGCAGTTTATCGGGTCAAGAGACCCAGTACTTC. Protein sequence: CASSLSGQETQYF.